This T cell receptor beta chain was observed in a study of blood T cell repertoires in COVID-19. This table comes from immunoSEQ multiplex PCR, and its TCRdb copy is limited to in-frame clones, with some not included. Among some 66,000 clones listed, 82% were seen once. CDR1 and CDR2 (germline): LGHNA, YSLEER. The CDR3 totals 19 residues. With V trimmed by 5 bases and J by 0 bases, 11 bases remained unmatched. The receptor was derived from a man aged 55 to 70 with acute or convalescent COVID-19. The sequenced material came from peripheral blood. V usage is TRBV4-3 and J usage is TRBJ2-2, with 11 bases fitting TRBD2. CDR3 amino acids: CASSSAATSGAANTGELFF. CDR3 DNA sequence: TGCGCCAGCAGCTCCGCGGCGACTAGCGGGGCAGCGAACACCGGGGAGCTGTTTTTT.